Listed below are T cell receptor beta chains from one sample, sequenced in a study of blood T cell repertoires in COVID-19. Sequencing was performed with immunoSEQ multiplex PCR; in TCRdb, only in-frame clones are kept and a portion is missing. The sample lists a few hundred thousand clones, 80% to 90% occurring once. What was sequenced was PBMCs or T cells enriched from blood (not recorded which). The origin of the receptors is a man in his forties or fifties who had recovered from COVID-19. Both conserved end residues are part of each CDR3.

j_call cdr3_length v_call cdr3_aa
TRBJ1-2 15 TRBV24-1 CATSDSDRAPYGYTF
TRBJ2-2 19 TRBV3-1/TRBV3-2 CASSLGRLAGGGNTGELFF
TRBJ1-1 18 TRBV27 CASRSGQRIGILHTEAFF
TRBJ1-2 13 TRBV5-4 CASSLDGGYGYTF
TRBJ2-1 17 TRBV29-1 CSVVNTGTSGSYNEQFF
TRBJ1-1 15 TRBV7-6 CASSPVAGLNTEAFF
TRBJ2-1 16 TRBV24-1 CATSDSPGQDLNEQFF
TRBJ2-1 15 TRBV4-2 CASRTSGGGNNEQFF
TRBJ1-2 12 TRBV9 CASSVVGGGYTF
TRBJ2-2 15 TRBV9 CASSPPTGAVGELFF
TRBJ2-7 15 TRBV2 CASSEGLAGLYEQYF
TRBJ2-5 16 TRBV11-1 CASSLSDRGRRETQYF
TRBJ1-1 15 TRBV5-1 CASSLAGGAGTEAFF
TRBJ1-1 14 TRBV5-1 CASSPGVRATEAFF
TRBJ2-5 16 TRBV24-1 CATSDSGLAGRETQYF
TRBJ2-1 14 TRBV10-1 CASSESRTGREGFF
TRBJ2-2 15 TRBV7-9 CASSQNRGNTGELFF
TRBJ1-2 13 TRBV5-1 CASSFDRTYGYTF
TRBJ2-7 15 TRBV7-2 CASSQRTGIPYEQYF
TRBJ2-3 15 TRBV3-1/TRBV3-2 CASSPRTSSTDTQYF
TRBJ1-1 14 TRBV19 CATKGETGGTEAFF
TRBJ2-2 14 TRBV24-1 CATEQGAGTGELFF
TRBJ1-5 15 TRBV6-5 CASSNRGRSNQPQHF
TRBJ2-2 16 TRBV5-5 CASSFRDNANTGELFF
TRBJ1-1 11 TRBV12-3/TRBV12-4 CASSLKSEAFF
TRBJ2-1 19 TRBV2 CASSEGGAVEVRSYNEQFF
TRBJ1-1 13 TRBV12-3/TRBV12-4 CASSLVAVTEAFF
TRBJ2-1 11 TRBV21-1 CASSARTDLIF
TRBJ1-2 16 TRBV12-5 CASGFLTGFGIYGYTF
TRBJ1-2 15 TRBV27 CASSFGGVPGGGYTF
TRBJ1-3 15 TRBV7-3 CASSIDSSSGNTIYF
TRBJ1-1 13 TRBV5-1 CASSPQVNTEAFF